These 27 T cell receptor beta chains were sequenced from one sample in a study of tissue T cells after allogeneic stem cell transplantation. Time point denoted: mouse harvest day 7 after allogeneic transplant. The graft held 10^6 splenic CD5+ T cells and 10^7 T-cell-depleted bone marrow cells. Some clones are missing from TCRdb's copy, which holds only in-frame ones; the method was immunoSEQ multiplex PCR. Of 6,000 to 7,000 clones in the sample, roughly two fifths are singletons; the top ten hold more than 2%. Material for sequencing was skin. The source is a female BALB/c mouse given C57BL/6 T cells with graft-versus-host disease after an allogeneic hematopoietic cell transplant.

On this clone: Germline and genes here are mouse. The read ends 1 residue before the CDR3 terminus; that terminus is restored from the germline J gene. This chain joins TRBV5 and TRBJ2-5; D may be TRBD1 (5 bases). Germline CDR1 and CDR2: LGHNA and YNLKQL (reference sequence). The V gene lost 0 bases and the J gene lost 0 bases, with 7 bases spanning the gap. The CDR3 is 15 residues long. This chain's CDR3 is CASSQDSGNQDTQYF. The sequenced part of the CDR3 DNA is TGTGCCAGCAGCCAAGACTCAGGGAACCAAGACACCCAGTAC.

Turning to this clone: Any gene name here is a mouse gene name. CDR3 region: CASIGTANTEVFF. The covered CDR3 bases are TGTGCCAGCATAGGGACGGCAAACACAGAAGTCTTC. The genes are TRBV19 and TRBJ1-1; D is possibly TRBD1 (5 bases). Read data end 1 residue before the CDR3 end; the end is taken from the germline J gene. Germline lookup yields CDR1 FNHDT and CDR2 SITEND (reference sequence). V lost 6 bases and J lost 0, with 9 bases in between. The CDR3 has 13 amino acids.

As concerns this clone: The genes and germline here are from mouse. The read stops 1 residue short of the end of the CDR3; the missing end is completed from the germline J gene. Different DNA sequences within this sample yield the same CDR3. V usage is TRBV31 and J usage is TRBJ2-7; 7 bases map to TRBD2. The V and J ends lost 0 bases and 0 bases, in that order; junction bases with no gene match: 2. The CDR3 is 14 amino acids. Germline V gene data show CDR1 as GKSSPN and CDR2 as SITVG. The CDR3 DNA, read in part, is TGTGCCTGGAGTCTTTGGGGGGACTCCTATGAACAGTAC. Protein sequence: CAWSLWGDSYEQY. The whole CDR3 region reads CAWSLWGDSYEQYF.

For this clone: Genes and germline come from the mouse. The read stops 1 residue short of the end of the CDR3; the missing end is completed from the germline J gene. The V gene is TRBV15, the J gene TRBJ2-1, with TRBD2 matching over 8 bases. Germline loops: CDR1 SGHND, CDR2 FRSKSL. The CDR3 runs 15 residues. V gave up 1 base and J gave up 4 bases; unmatched junction bases: 3. CDR3 sequence reads: CASSLGGGRYAEQFF. CDR3 DNA (partial): TGTGCCAGCAGTTTAGGGGGGGGGCGGTATGCTGAGCAGTTC.

This clone counts as medium-sized. Mouse germline and gene names are used. The read is 1 residue too short to cover the CDR3 end, so that end is filled in from the germline J gene. This chain connects TRBV13-2 to TRBJ2-7, with 12 positions matching TRBD2. CDR3 length: 14 residues. Unmatched junction bases numbered 7, after V lost 6 bases and J lost 6 bases. The germline gives CDR1 NNHNN, CDR2 SYGAGS (reference sequence). The covered CDR3 bases are TGTGCCAGCGCCCGGGACTGGGGGGATGGTGAACAGTAC. Protein sequence: CASARDWGDGEQY. The entire CDR3 reads CASARDWGDGEQYF.

This clone was observed a handful of times. Gene labels here are mouse ones. Read data end 1 residue before the CDR3 end; the end is taken from the germline J gene. The chain joins TRBV26 to TRBJ1-5, with a possible D match to TRBD1 (5 bases). The germline CDR1 and CDR2 sequences are KGHPV and FQNQEV (reference sequence). This CDR3 has 13 residues. Deletions cut 2 bases from V and 4 bases from J, with 6 bases between. CDR3 amino acids: CASSLGQNQAPLF. The CDR3 DNA, read in part, is TGTGCCAGCAGTCTGGGACAAAACCAGGCTCCGCTT.

Turning to this clone: Each gene name is a mouse one. CDR3 DNA (partial): TGTGGTGCTGGGGGGGCGCGTGCTGAGCAGTTC. Its translation: CGAGGARAEQF. The whole CDR3 sequence reads CGAGGARAEQFF. V usage is TRBV20 and J usage is TRBJ2-1; 8 positions match TRBD2. The observed sequence ends 1 residue before the CDR3 terminus, with the missing tail filled in from the germline J gene. V dropped 5 bases and J dropped 6; count of bases not matched to a gene: 3. CDR3 length equals 12 residues. The germline V gene encodes CDR1 GFQATS and CDR2 STVNSAI. The full variable domain, with the rest looked up from reference TRBV20 and TRBJ2-1, is GALVYQYPRRTICKSGTSMRMECQAVGFQATSVAWYRQSPQKTFELIALSTVNSAIKYEQNFTQEKFPISHPNLSFSSMTVLNAYLEDRGLYLCGAGGARAEQFFGPGTRLTVL.

This clone has just a few counts. Gene and germline names: mouse. The read falls 1 residue short of the CDR3 end, and the missing part is taken from the germline J gene. The chain joins TRBV12-1 to TRBJ1-1; 8 nucleotides agree with TRBD1. V dropped 1 base and J dropped 1; count of bases not matched to a gene: 1. Germline-derived CDR1 and CDR2 are SGHSN and HYEKVE. The CDR3 is 14 amino acids. Partial CDR3 DNA: TGTGCCAGCTCTCTTACAGGGGGGAACACAGAAGTCTTC. It codes for CASSLTGGNTEVF. The full CDR3 reads CASSLTGGNTEVFF.

This clone has more than one count but fewer than ten. Germline and genes: mouse. The read ends 1 residue before the CDR3 terminus; that terminus is restored from the germline J gene. The chain has TRBV26 and TRBJ2-4; TRBD2 matches 7 bases. This CDR3 comprises 13 residues. Germline CDR1 KGHPV, CDR2 FQNQEV (reference sequence). The junction had 1 base not matched to a gene; V was cut back by 4 bases and J by 3 bases. Partial CDR3 DNA: TGTGCCAGCAGTCCGACTGGGCAAAACACCTTGTAC. This gives the protein CASSPTGQNTLY. The whole CDR3 is CASSPTGQNTLYF.

This clone appeared a few times. Here the gene names and germline are mouse. The read ends 1 residue before the CDR3 terminus; that terminus is restored from the germline J gene. The J gene is TRBJ1-4, the V gene TRBV26, with D hard to call. Trimming left V 5 bases short and J 1 base short, with 8 bases between. CDR1 is KGHPV, CDR2 FQNQEV, per germline (reference sequence). The CDR3 loop spans 14 amino acids. The CDR3 loop reads CASSKQNSNERLFF. Incomplete CDR3 DNA: TGTGCCAGCAGTAAACAGAATTCCAACGAAAGATTATTT.

Regarding this clone: Gene names and germline match the mouse. The CDR3 reads CASSLRDSQNTLYF. Partial CDR3 DNA: TGTGCCAGCAGCCTCCGGGACAGTCAAAACACCTTGTAC. This chain joins TRBV5 and TRBJ2-4; the D gene could be TRBD1 or TRBD2 (5 bases each). Read sequence stops 1 residue before the CDR3 end, and the germline J gene provides the missing end. Trimming pared 4 bases from V and 0 bases from J, leaving 8 bases between. The CDR3 has 14 residues. The germline gives CDR1 LGHNA, CDR2 YNLKQL (reference sequence).

A remark on this clone: Gene names are the mouse ones. The CDR3 is cut off 1 residue early in the read; its end comes from the germline J gene. The V gene is TRBV3, the J gene TRBJ1-1, with D perhaps TRBD1 (6 bases). CDR1 and CDR2 (germline): SNHLY, FYNGKV (reference sequence). V was shortened by 4 bases and J by 1 base, with 7 bases between the two germline ends. There are 13 residues in the CDR3. This CDR3 reads CASSSQGNTEVFF. The sequenced CDR3 bases are TGTGCCAGCAGCTCACAGGGGAACACAGAAGTCTTC.

This clone is classed as medium-sized. Germline and genes here are mouse. The read is 1 residue too short to cover the CDR3 end, so that end is filled in from the germline J gene. The chain has TRBV26 and TRBJ1-3, with D unclear. Germline V gene data show CDR1 as KGHPV and CDR2 as FQNQEV (reference sequence). The V and J ends lost 3 bases and 0 bases respectively, with 9 bases between them. The CDR3 loop spans 15 amino acids. The CDR3 is CASSLNSNSGNTLYF. The covered CDR3 bases are TGTGCCAGCAGTCTTAACAGTAATTCTGGAAATACGCTCTAT.

As to this clone: The genes are named according to mouse. The sequence runs out 1 residue before the end of the CDR3; the remainder is reconstructed from the germline J gene. The rearrangement uses TRBV13-3 and TRBJ2-3; a possible D gene is TRBD2 (6 bases). The CDR3 totals 15 residues. Deletions cut 1 base from V and 1 base from J, with 10 bases between. Per germline, CDR1 NNHDY and CDR2 SYVADS. CDR3 amino acids: CASSDHWEGAETLYF. The sequenced CDR3 bases are TGTGCCAGCAGTGATCACTGGGAGGGTGCAGAAACGCTGTAT.

As for this clone: Gene names refer to mouse genes. The missing CDR3 end, 1 residue past where the read stops, is filled in from the germline J gene. The chain combines TRBV30 with TRBJ2-1; 11 positions agree with TRBD1. This CDR3 has 14 residues. V was pared by 6 bases and J by 3 bases, with 4 bases of the junction left unmatched. Germline CDR1 and CDR2: SQVVS and ANEGSEA. CDR3 sequence reads: CSSPGTGGYAEQFF. The CDR3 bases that were read are TGTAGTTCGCCCGGGACAGGGGGCTATGCTGAGCAGTTC.

Remarks on this clone: Germline and genes here are mouse. The sequenced fragment ends 1 residue before the CDR3 boundary, so the rest is inferred from the germline J gene. This chain uses TRBV26 with TRBJ1-1; D unclear. Trimming stripped 4 bases from V and 0 bases from J, with 9 bases between. This CDR3 comprises 14 residues. From germline, CDR1 is KGHPV and CDR2 FQNQEV (reference sequence). CDR3 in amino acids: CASSRPEANTEVFF. The covered CDR3 bases are TGTGCCAGCAGTCGACCGGAGGCAAACACAGAAGTCTTC.

About this clone: Any gene name here is a mouse gene name. The CDR3 is cut off 1 residue early in the read; its end comes from the germline J gene. This chain connects TRBV16 to TRBJ2-5; no clear D gene. The V gene lost 5 bases and the J gene lost 3 bases, with 12 bases spanning the gap. The CDR3 is 14 residues long. Germline V gene data show CDR1 as SGHSA and CDR2 as FRNQAP. The sequenced part of the CDR3 DNA is TGTGCAAGCAGCCCCCCCCGGGGACAAGACACCCAGTAC. Translating gives CASSPPRGQDTQY. The whole CDR3 region reads CASSPPRGQDTQYF. Supplemented by reference TRBV16 and TRBJ2-5, the full variable domain reads NAGVIQTPRHKVTGKGQEATLWCEPISGHSAVFWYRQTIVQGLEFLTYFRNQAPIDDSGMPKERFSAQMPNQSHSTLKIQSTQPQDSAVYLCASSPPRGQDTQYFGPGTRLLVL.

This clone was seen a few times. Genes here carry mouse names. The CDR3 is cut off 1 residue early in the read; its end comes from the germline J gene. V gene TRBV26 combines with J gene TRBJ2-5, with 7 bases matching TRBD2. The CDR3 consists of 13 residues. J lost 2 bases, V lost 5 bases, and 1 base had no gene match. CDR1 is KGHPV and CDR2 is FQNQEV in the germline V gene (reference sequence). This CDR3 is CASSGGGQDTQYF. The DNA read from the CDR3 is TGTGCCAGCAGTGGGGGGGGCCAAGACACCCAGTAC.

To note about this clone: Gene names are the mouse ones. The read gets to within 1 residue of the CDR3 end, and the germline J gene fills in the rest. The genes are TRBV15 and TRBJ1-1; D not resolved. The V gene lost 6 bases and the J gene lost 0 bases, with 8 bases spanning the gap. CDR1 SGHND and CDR2 FRSKSL come from the germline V gene. This CDR3 spans 13 amino acids. The CDR3 bases that were read are TGTGCCAGCAGCCCCAATGCAAACACAGAAGTCTTC. Its protein is CASSPNANTEVF. The complete CDR3 sequence is CASSPNANTEVFF.

As to this clone: One end of the junction fails to match germline, which may point to a read error. Mouse gene names apply. The read ends 1 residue early relative to the CDR3; the germline J gene fills the gap. The sample holds other DNA sequences that translate to the same CDR3. V gene TRBV12-1 combines with J gene TRBJ2-7; 7 positions agree with TRBD2. CDR1 SGHSN and CDR2 HYEKVE come from the germline V gene. The CDR3 runs to 15 residues. This CDR3 reads CASSLSGGSSYEQYF. The part of the CDR3 DNA that was read is TGCGCCAGCTCTCTCTCGGGGGGGAGCTCCTACGAACAGTAC.

Notes on this clone: Mouse gene names and germline throughout. The read comes to an end 1 residue before the CDR3 does, leaving the germline J gene to fill in the end. V is TRBV13-1 and J is TRBJ1-1; D gene ambiguous. The CDR3 covers 11 residues. Germline V gene lookup returns CDR1 NSHNY and CDR2 SYGAGN. V was trimmed by 5 bases and J by 0 bases, leaving 2 bases between them. The CDR3 is CASRTNTEVFF. The covered CDR3 bases are TGTGCCAGCAGAACAAACACAGAAGTCTTC.

Remarks on this clone: Gene names denote mouse genes. The CDR3 end falls 1 residue outside the read, so it is completed with the germline J gene. This chain joins TRBV15 and TRBJ2-7; no reliable D call. The CDR3 loop spans 13 amino acids. Trimming left V 1 base short and J 0 bases short, with 4 bases between. From germline, CDR1 is SGHND and CDR2 FRSKSL. CDR3 protein: CASSLGFSYEQYF. The CDR3 DNA, read in part, is TGTGCCAGCAGTTTAGGGTTCTCCTATGAACAGTAC. Complete variable domain (other parts from reference TRBV15 and TRBJ2-7): DAGVTQTPRHEVAEKGQTIILKCEPVSGHNDLFWYRQTKIQGLELLSYFRSKSLMEDGGAFKDRFKAEMLNSSFSTLKIQPTEPKDSAVYLCASSLGFSYEQYFGPGTRLTVL.

This clone was seen only a few times. Gene names are the mouse ones. The CDR3 is cut off 1 residue early in the read; its end comes from the germline J gene. The chain links TRBV26 to TRBJ1-3; D remains ambiguous. This CDR3 contains 14 residues. Trimming shortened V by 4 bases and J by 0 bases, and 7 bases separated the two germline ends. Germline CDR1 KGHPV, CDR2 FQNQEV (reference sequence). The CDR3 is CASSRQTSGNTLYF. The CDR3 DNA, read in part, is TGTGCCAGCAGTCGACAAACTTCTGGAAATACGCTCTAT.

With regard to this clone: Genes and germline come from the mouse. Read coverage stops 1 residue before the CDR3 terminus; the germline J gene supplies the remainder. The chain joins TRBV19 to TRBJ1-3, with a possible D match to TRBD1 (5 bases). V dropped 1 base and J dropped 0 bases, with 11 bases sitting between them. The CDR3 spans 16 residues. Germline V lookup: CDR1 FNHDT, CDR2 SITEND (reference sequence). The sequenced part of the CDR3 DNA is TGTGCCAGCAGTATAAGACAGCCGCTTTCTGGAAATACGCTCTAT. This encodes CASSIRQPLSGNTLY. In full, the CDR3 is CASSIRQPLSGNTLYF.

A remark on this clone: All gene names here are mouse names. From the germline J gene comes the end of the CDR3, since the read stops 1 residue before it. This chain links TRBV13-2 with TRBJ2-2, with 11 bases matching TRBD2. With 3 bases clipped from V and 4 bases from J, the junction kept 5 bases outside the gene matches. Germline assignment: CDR1 NNHNN and CDR2 SYGAGS (reference sequence). CDR3 length: 16 amino acids. The part of the CDR3 DNA that was read is TGTGCCAGCGGTGGTCCGGGACTGGGGGTCACCGGGCAGCTCTAC. Its translation: CASGGPGLGVTGQLY. The CDR3 in full is CASGGPGLGVTGQLYF.

This clone has only a few counts. Gene names follow the mouse nomenclature. The read stops 1 residue short of the end of the CDR3; the missing end is completed from the germline J gene. The chain links TRBV26 to TRBJ1-3; D might be TRBD1 (5 bases). Trimming shortened V by 2 bases and J by 0 bases, and 5 bases separated the two germline ends. Looked up from germline, CDR1 is KGHPV and CDR2 is FQNQEV (reference sequence). This CDR3 region has 14 residues. The CDR3: CASSLDSSGNTLYF. Partial CDR3 DNA: TGTGCCAGCAGTCTGGACAGTTCTGGAAATACGCTCTAT.

As for this clone: The gene names here belong to mouse. The observed sequence ends 1 residue before the CDR3 terminus, with the missing tail filled in from the germline J gene. V usage is TRBV13-3 and J usage is TRBJ2-4, with 10 positions matching TRBD2. The CDR3 loop spans 14 amino acids. The J segment lost 6 bases and the V segment lost 2 bases, leaving 3 bases of the junction unmatched. Germline V lookup: CDR1 NNHDY, CDR2 SYVADS. Here the CDR3 reads CASSDAGGANTLYF. The part of the CDR3 DNA that was read is TGTGCCAGCAGTGACGCTGGGGGGGCGAACACCTTGTAC.